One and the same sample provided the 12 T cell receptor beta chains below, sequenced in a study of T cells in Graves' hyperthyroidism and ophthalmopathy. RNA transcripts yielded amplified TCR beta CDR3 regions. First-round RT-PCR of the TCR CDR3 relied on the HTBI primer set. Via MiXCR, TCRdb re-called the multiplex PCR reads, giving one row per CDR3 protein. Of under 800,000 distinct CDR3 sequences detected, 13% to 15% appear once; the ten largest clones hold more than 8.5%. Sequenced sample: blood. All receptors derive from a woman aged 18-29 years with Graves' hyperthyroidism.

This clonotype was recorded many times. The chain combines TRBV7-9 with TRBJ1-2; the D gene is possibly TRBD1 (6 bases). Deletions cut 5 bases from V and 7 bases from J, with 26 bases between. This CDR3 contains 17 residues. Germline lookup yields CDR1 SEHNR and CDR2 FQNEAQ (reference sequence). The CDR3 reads CASSNLQGTLLLSGYTF. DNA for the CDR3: TGTGCCAGCAGCAATTTACAGGGAACTCTCCTCCTGAGTGGCTACACCTTC. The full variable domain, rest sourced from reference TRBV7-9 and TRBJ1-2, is DTGVSQNPRHKITKRGQNVTFRCDPISEHNRLYWYRQTLGQGPEFLTYFQNEAQLEKSRLLSDRFSAERPKGSFSTLEIQRTEQGDSAMYLCASSNLQGTLLLSGYTFGSGTRLTVV.

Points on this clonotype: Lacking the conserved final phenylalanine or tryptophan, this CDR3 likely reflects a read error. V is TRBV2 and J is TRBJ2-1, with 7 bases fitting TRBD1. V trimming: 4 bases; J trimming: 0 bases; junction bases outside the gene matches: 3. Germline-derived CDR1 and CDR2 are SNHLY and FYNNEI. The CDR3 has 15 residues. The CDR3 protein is CASSATGSSYNEQFL. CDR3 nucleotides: TGTGCCAGCAGTGCGACAGGGAGCTCCTACAATGAGCAGTTCCTC.

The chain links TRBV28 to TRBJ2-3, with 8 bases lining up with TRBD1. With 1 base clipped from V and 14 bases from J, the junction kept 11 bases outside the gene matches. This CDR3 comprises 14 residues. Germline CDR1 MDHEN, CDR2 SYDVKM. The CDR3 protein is CASSLSGTGSGVYF. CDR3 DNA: TGTGCCAGCAGTTTATCCGGGACAGGTTCAGGAGTGTATTTT.

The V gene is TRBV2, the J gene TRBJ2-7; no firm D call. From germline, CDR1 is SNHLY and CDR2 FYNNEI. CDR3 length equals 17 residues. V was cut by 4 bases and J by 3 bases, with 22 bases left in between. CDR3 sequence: CASSAELSLVVFYEQYF. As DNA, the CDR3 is TGTGCCAGCAGTGCCGAGTTGAGTCTAGTCGTTTTCTACGAGCAGTACTTC.

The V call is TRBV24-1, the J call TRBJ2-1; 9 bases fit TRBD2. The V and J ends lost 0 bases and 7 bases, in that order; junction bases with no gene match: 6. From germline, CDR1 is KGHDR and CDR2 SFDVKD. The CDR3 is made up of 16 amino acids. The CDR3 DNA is TGTGCCACCAGTGATTTGGCTAGCGGGAAGTGGAATGAGCAGTTCTTC. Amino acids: CATSDLASGKWNEQFF.

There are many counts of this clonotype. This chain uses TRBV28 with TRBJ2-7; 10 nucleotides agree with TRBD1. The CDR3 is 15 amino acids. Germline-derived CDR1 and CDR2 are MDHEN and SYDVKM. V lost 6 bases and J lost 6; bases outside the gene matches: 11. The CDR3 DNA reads TGTGCCAGCAGCTTTCCGGGACAGGGGAGGGCCGAGCAGTACTTC. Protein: CASSFPGQGRAEQYF.

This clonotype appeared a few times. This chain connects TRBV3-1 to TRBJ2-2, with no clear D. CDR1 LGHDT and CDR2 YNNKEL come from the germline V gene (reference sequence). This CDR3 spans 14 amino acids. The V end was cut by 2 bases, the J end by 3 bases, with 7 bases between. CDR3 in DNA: TGTGCCAGCAGCCAACGCGTTGACACCGGGGAGCTGTTTTTT. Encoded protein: CASSQRVDTGELFF.

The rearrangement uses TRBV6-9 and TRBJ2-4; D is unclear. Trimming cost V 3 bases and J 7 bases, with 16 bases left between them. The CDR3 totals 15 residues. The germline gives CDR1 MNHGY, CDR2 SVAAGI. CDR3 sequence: CASSYISGLTNIQYF. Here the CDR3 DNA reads TGTGCCAGCAGTTACATTTCGGGTCTAACGAACATTCAGTACTTC.

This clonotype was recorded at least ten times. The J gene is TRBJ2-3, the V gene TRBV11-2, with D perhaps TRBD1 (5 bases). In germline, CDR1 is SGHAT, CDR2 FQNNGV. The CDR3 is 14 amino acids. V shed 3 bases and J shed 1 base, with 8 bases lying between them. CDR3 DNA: TGTGCCAGCAGCTTTCAGGGTGGCACAGATACGCAGTATTTT. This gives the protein CASSFQGGTDTQYF.

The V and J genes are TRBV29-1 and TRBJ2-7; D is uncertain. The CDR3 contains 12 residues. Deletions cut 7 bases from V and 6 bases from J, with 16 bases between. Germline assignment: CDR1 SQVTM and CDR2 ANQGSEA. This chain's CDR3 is CSARHAGGEQYF. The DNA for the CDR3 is TGCAGCGCCAGACACGCAGGTGGCGAGCAGTACTTC.

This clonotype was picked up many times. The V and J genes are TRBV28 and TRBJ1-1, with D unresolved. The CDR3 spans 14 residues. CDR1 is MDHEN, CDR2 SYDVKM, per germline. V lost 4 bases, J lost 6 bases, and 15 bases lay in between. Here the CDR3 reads CASSSLGSKSEAFF. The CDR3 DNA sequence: TGTGCCAGCAGTTCCCTAGGGTCGAAGTCTGAAGCTTTCTTT.

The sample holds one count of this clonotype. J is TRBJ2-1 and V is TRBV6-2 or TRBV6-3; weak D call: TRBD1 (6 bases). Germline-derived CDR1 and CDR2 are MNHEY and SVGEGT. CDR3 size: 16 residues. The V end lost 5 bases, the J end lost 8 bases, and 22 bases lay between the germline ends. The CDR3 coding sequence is TGTGCCAGCAGTACCACCGGGACACCCGTTAGGGATGAGCAGTTCTTC. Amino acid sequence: CASSTTGTPVRDEQFF.